These T cell receptor beta chains were read from a single sample in a study of cytomegalovirus exposure and HLA in healthy donors. Only in-frame clones appear in the TCRdb table, and some are missing; sequencing was by immunoSEQ multiplex PCR. The sample comprises approximately 150,000 clones, 80% to 85% of which are singletons, and under 3% rests with the top ten. Sequencing input: PBMCs. The receptors were gathered from a woman in her thirties in good health and CMV-seronegative. CDR3s include the opening cysteine and the closing phenylalanine or tryptophan. A D gene is named only where the DNA matches it firmly. Expanded clones get a size class; other rows say once, few or many, or leave the size out.

TRBD1 | TRBJ1-1 | few | TRBV10-3 | TGTGCCATAGGGACAGGGGGTGACACTGAAGCTTTCTTT | CAIGTGGDTEAFF
TRBD2 | TRBJ2-5 | - | TRBV9 | TGTGCCAGCACCGCATCCGGGACGGTATCTAGCGGGGTACAAGAGACCCAGTACTTC | CASTASGTVSSGVQETQYF
TRBD1 | TRBJ2-3 | - | TRBV2 | TGTGCCAGCAGTAGACAGGGCAGCACAGATACGCAGTATTTT | CASSRQGSTDTQYF
- | TRBJ1-1 | - | TRBV23-1 | TGCGCCAGCAGTCAATCGGAGCTCAGGGAAAGTGCCCCGAACACTGAAGCTTTCTTT | CASSQSELRESAPNTEAFF
TRBD1 | TRBJ1-2 | once | TRBV5-1 | TGCGCCAGCAGCCCGGGACAGTCCGCCTATGGCTACACCTTC | CASSPGQSAYGYTF
- | TRBJ2-2 | - | TRBV5-1 | TGCGCCAGCAGCTTAACGGGAACGAACACCGGGGAGCTGTTTTTT | CASSLTGTNTGELFF
TRBD1 | TRBJ1-1 | - | TRBV5-1 | TGCGCCAGCAGCTTCAGACAGGGAAGGAACACTGAAGCTTTCTTT | CASSFRQGRNTEAFF
TRBD1 | TRBJ2-7 | - | TRBV18 | TGTGCCAGCTCACCATCGAAGACAGGGATCAGCGAGCAGTACTTC | CASSPSKTGISEQYF
- | TRBJ2-1 | - | TRBV28 | TGTGCCAGCAGTTGGACGCCGGGGTTGGACAATGAGCAGTTCTTC | CASSWTPGLDNEQFF
TRBD1 | TRBJ1-4 | few | TRBV6-1 | TGTGCCAGCAGTTCCCGGACAGGGCGGCGTGAAAAACTGTTTTTT | CASSSRTGRREKLFF
- | TRBJ2-1 | - | TRBV6-1 | TGTGCCAGCAGCCAAACGGTTGTGGAGCAGTTCTTC | CASSQTVVEQFF
- | TRBJ2-1 | - | TRBV7-2 | TGTGCCAGCAGCTTAGGCAGGACATCGGGTGAGCAGTTCTTC | CASSLGRTSGEQFF
- | TRBJ1-1 | - | TRBV19 | TGTGCCAGTAGTACCTACACTGAAGCTTTCTTT | CASSTYTEAFF
TRBD2 | TRBJ2-3 | - | TRBV11-2 | TGTGCCAGCAGCGAAGGGGCTAGCGGGGCAGATACGCAGTATTTT | CASSEGASGADTQYF
- | TRBJ2-1 | few | TRBV7-6 | TGTGCCAGCAGCTTAGAGGCGTCGGGCAATGAGCAGTTCTTC | CASSLEASGNEQFF
- | TRBJ1-1 | once | TRBV18 | TGTGCCAGCTCACCAGGGATCAGGGATGATGGCACTGAAGCTTTCTTT | CASSPGIRDDGTEAFF
- | TRBJ2-1 | - | TRBV21-1 | TGTGCCAGCACCCCCCCTAAGCGGGGGGGCAATGAGCAGTTCTTC | CASTPPKRGGNEQFF
- | TRBJ1-3 | - | TRBV10-3 | TGTGCCTCGACCGGGTCCTCGGGAGGTGGAAACACCATATATTTT | CASTGSSGGGNTIYF
TRBD1 | TRBJ2-7 | - | TRBV28 | TGTGCCAGCAGTTCCGGACAGGGGTTTTACGAGCAGTACTTC | CASSSGQGFYEQYF
TRBD2 | TRBJ2-7 | - | TRBV10-2 | TGCGCCAGCAGTGAATCTAGCGGAGGTTCCTACGAGCAGTACTTC | CASSESSGGSYEQYF
TRBD1 | TRBJ2-3 | - | TRBV7-3 | TGTGCCAGCAGCTCACAGGGGAGTTCCACAGATACGCAGTATTTT | CASSSQGSSTDTQYF
TRBD1 | TRBJ2-5 | - | TRBV6-1 | TGTGCCAGCACCTTAGACAGGGGGCTAGAGACCCAGTACTTC | CASTLDRGLETQYF
TRBD1 | TRBJ2-1 | - | TRBV5-4 | TGTGCCAGCATCCGGGACAGGGGGAACAATGAGCAGTTCTTC | CASIRDRGNNEQFF
- | TRBJ1-4 | - | TRBV15 | TGTGCCACCAGCAGTATAAAGGGGGTGGGAAAGGAAAAACTGTTTTTT | CATSSIKGVGKEKLFF
TRBD1 | TRBJ2-1 | - | TRBV5-1 | TGCGCCACCAACGAGGGACAGGGCTTCAATGAGCAGTTCTTC | CATNEGQGFNEQFF
- | TRBJ2-7 | - | TRBV7-6 | TGTGCCAGCAGCTTAGCTATTGACAAAACCTACGAGCAGTACTTC | CASSLAIDKTYEQYF
TRBD1 | TRBJ1-2 | - | TRBV10-3 | TGTGCCATCAGTGAGTCCCAGGGGGCTGGGTATGGCTACACTTTC | CAISESQGAGYGYTF
- | TRBJ2-1 | - | TRBV11-2 | TGTGCCAGCAGCTTAGAGACAGTCAATGAGCAGTTCTTC | CASSLETVNEQFF
TRBD2 | TRBJ2-5 | once | TRBV7-7 | TGTGCCAGCAGCTTAAGGGCTAGCGGTGAGACCCAGTACTTC | CASSLRASGETQYF
- | TRBJ1-5 | - | TRBV2 | TGTGCCAGCACCAAGACGAGGGCACATAGCAATCAGCCCCAGCATTTT | CASTKTRAHSNQPQHF
TRBD1 | TRBJ2-3 | - | TRBV7-9 | TGTGCCAGCACCCTAGGACAGGCACACTGGAGCACAGATACGCAGTATTTT | CASTLGQAHWSTDTQYF
- | TRBJ1-4 | - | TRBV18 | TGTGCCAGCTCACCAGATCAAGCTAGCAATGAAAAACTGTTTTTT | CASSPDQASNEKLFF
- | TRBJ1-4 | - | TRBV28 | TGTGCCAGCAGTCCCGGCGGGGCGAAGAATGAAAAACTGTTTTTT | CASSPGGAKNEKLFF
- | TRBJ2-7 | - | TRBV6-5 | TGTGCCAGCAGTACCTACAGGGGGGGAGACGAGCAGTACTTC | CASSTYRGGDEQYF
- | TRBJ2-2 | - | TRBV12-2 | TGTGCAAGTCGCGAGACACCTACGAACACCGGGGAGCTGTTTTTT | CASRETPTNTGELFF
- | TRBJ1-2 | few | TRBV6-1 | TGTGCCAGCAGCGCCGGGACAACCCTCTATGGCTACACCTTC | CASSAGTTLYGYTF
- | TRBJ2-1 | - | TRBV28 | TGTGCCAGCAGCCGTACAAATGAGCAGTTCTTC | CASSRTNEQFF
- | TRBJ2-3 | - | TRBV5-1 | TGCGCCAGCAGCTTGGGGGAGAGGGGCACAGATACGCAGTATTTT | CASSLGERGTDTQYF
TRBD2 | TRBJ2-3 | - | TRBV5-1 | TGCGCCAGCAGCCCTAGCGGGGGGGCGGGAGATACGCAGTATTTT | CASSPSGGAGDTQYF
- | TRBJ1-2 | - | TRBV7-2 | TGTGCCAGCAGCTTAGAGCTCTATGGCTACACCTTC | CASSLELYGYTF
- | TRBJ2-1 | once | TRBV30 | TGTGCCTGGAGTGAAGGGGGATCCCCCTACAATGAGCAGTTCTTC | CAWSEGGSPYNEQFF
TRBD2 | TRBJ2-1 | - | TRBV27 | TGTGCCAGCAGAAGATCCGGGACTAGCGGAAATGAGCAGTTCTTC | CASRRSGTSGNEQFF
TRBD2 | TRBJ2-5 | - | TRBV30 | TGTGCCTGGAGTAGCGGGGGGGCAGATGAGACCCAGTACTTC | CAWSSGGADETQYF
- | TRBJ2-3 | - | TRBV5-8 | TGTGCCAGCAGCTTTTTTGAACTAGTGGTCACAGATACGCAGTATTTT | CASSFFELVVTDTQYF
TRBD1 | TRBJ2-7 | - | TRBV4-1 | TGCGCCAGCAGCCACGCGCCGGGACAGCTTAATTACGAGCAGTACTTC | CASSHAPGQLNYEQYF
TRBD2 | TRBJ2-1 | - | TRBV6-1 | TGTGCCAGCACGACTAGCGGGTCCCCAGTTCAGTTCTTC | CASTTSGSPVQFF
- | TRBJ2-7 | - | TRBV7-8 | TGTGCCAGCAGCCTACTAGCCTACGAGCAGTACTTC | CASSLLAYEQYF
- | TRBJ2-7 | - | TRBV30 | TGTGCCTTCAGGGCCTCTCAATACGAGCAGTACTTC | CAFRASQYEQYF
- | TRBJ1-5 | once | TRBV6-5 | TGTGCCAGCAGTGACTGGGCTTTCAATCAGCCCCAGCATTTT | CASSDWAFNQPQHF
TRBD1 | TRBJ2-7 | - | TRBV30 | TGTGCCTGTATAACAGGGGGTGTTAGCTCCTACGAGCAGTACTTC | CACITGGVSSYEQYF
TRBD1 | TRBJ1-4 | few | TRBV5-4 | TGTGCCAGCAGGAAACGGGACAGGGAAAATGAAAAACTGTTTTTT | CASRKRDRENEKLFF
- | TRBJ2-5 | - | TRBV5-1 | TGCGCCAGCAGCTTGGGCTCACAGACCCTCCAAGAGACCCAGTACTTC | CASSLGSQTLQETQYF
- | TRBJ2-7 | - | TRBV5-1 | TGCGCCAGCAGCTTGGTAGCAGGGATTGACGAGCAGTACTTC | CASSLVAGIDEQYF
- | TRBJ1-3 | - | TRBV19 | TGTGCCAGTAATCCCCGGGGGTCCGGAAACACCATATATTTT | CASNPRGSGNTIYF
TRBD2 | TRBJ2-3 | - | TRBV7-9 | TGTGCCAGCAGCTCAACGGGGGGGCCCGTAGATACGCAGTATTTT | CASSSTGGPVDTQYF
TRBD1 | TRBJ1-2 | - | TRBV19 | TGTGCCAGTAGTATAAAATATACCGGACAGGCGGGCTACACCTTC | CASSIKYTGQAGYTF
TRBD1 | TRBJ2-7 | - | TRBV5-1 | TGCGCCAGCAGCATTTCGGACAGGGGAGACTCCTACGAGCAGTACTTC | CASSISDRGDSYEQYF
- | TRBJ2-3 | - | TRBV28 | TGTGCCAGCAGCTCGAGTGCGGAACGAGGTACGCAGTATTTT | CASSSSAERGTQYF
TRBD1 | TRBJ1-2 | - | TRBV28 | TGTGCCAGCAGTTTATTAGACAGGGGCTATGGCTACACCTTC | CASSLLDRGYGYTF
- | TRBJ2-5 | - | TRBV5-5 | TGTGCCAGCAGCTTGGCGTACCAGGTGTGGGAGACCCAGTACTTC | CASSLAYQVWETQYF